This TCR beta chain was recovered during a study of T cells in localized non-small cell lung cancer. Study-level findings and limits: Heterogeneity remains possible because sequencing was limited to only one tumor region. Higher adjacent-lung clonality was associated with shorter survival. Turning up in adjacent lung were a median approximately 50 of the top 100 tumor clones. Uninvolved adjacent lung had higher T cell clonality than tumor and all other tissues.

This clone was counted a single time. Antigen unknown. Repertoires were generated with immunoSEQ multiplex PCR, while TCRdb's copy carries only in-frame clones and drops some. This sample carries about 70,000 clones, 85% to 90% of them seen once, and the ten largest clones take 21%. Sample: peripheral blood, taken before any cancer treatment. This TCR was sampled from a male donor older than 55 with stage III squamous cell lung carcinoma.

In DNA, the CDR3 is TGTGCCAGCAGCTTAAATTCACCCCTCCACTTT. Its protein product is CASSLNSPLHF. This chain uses TRBV7-1 with TRBJ1-6; the D is unclear. Being an ORF, TRBV7-1 has a function that is uncertain. The length of the CDR3 is 11 residues. Trimming removed 4 bases at V and 7 bases at J, with 2 bases between.